A single sample is the source of the 14 T cell receptor beta chains below, sequenced in a study of blood T cells in healthy people across ages. Through a sample-barcoded 5' primer and a J-beta primer mix, a second PCR was run for roughly 6 to 12 cycles. TCRdb re-derived calls from the 5' RACE reads in MiXCR, one entry per CDR3 protein. The table has 1.5 million to 2 million distinct CDR3 sequences, 25% to 30% seen once; the top ten hold roughly 8%. Sequences were obtained from blood. The receptors derive from a woman in her 30s in good health.

In its sample, this clonotype was seen a few times. The chain has TRBV29-1 and TRBJ2-3; 14 bases line up with TRBD2. Per germline, CDR1 SQVTM and CDR2 ANQGSEA. The CDR3 contains 14 residues. J was trimmed by 6 bases and V by 7 bases; bases with no gene match: 6. This CDR3 is CSARLAGGIDTQYF. The CDR3 nucleotides read TGCAGCGCCAGACTAGCGGGGGGGATTGATACGCAGTATTTT.

This sequence joins TRBV9 and TRBJ1-2; 8 positions agree with TRBD1. The CDR3 covers 14 residues. Germline V gene sequence: CDR1 SGDLS, CDR2 YYNGEE. Trimming cost V 5 bases and J 5 bases; bases outside gene matches: 8. CDR3 bases: TGTGCCAGCAGTCACAGGGGGGCTTGGTATGGCTACACCTTC. Amino acid sequence: CASSHRGAWYGYTF.

In its sample, this clonotype was seen many times. This chain links TRBV4-1 with TRBJ2-5; 8 bases line up with TRBD2. This CDR3 spans 13 amino acids. Germline V gene lookup returns CDR1 MGHRA and CDR2 YSYEKL. The ends lost 2 bases at V and 13 bases at J; junction bases unmatched: 9. CDR3 DNA sequence: TGCGCCAGCAGCCAATTGGGGACGGGAGGGACGTACTTC. It yields the protein CASSQLGTGGTYF.

This clonotype has more than one count but fewer than ten. The chain links TRBV7-2 to TRBJ2-1, with 8 bases aligning to TRBD2. Germline CDR1 SGHTA, CDR2 FQGNSA. V trimming: 6 bases; J trimming: 2 bases; junction bases outside the gene matches: 6. The CDR3 has 15 residues. CDR3 in DNA: TGTGCCAGCAGTTCAGCGGGGGTAACCTACAATGAGCAGTTCTTC. It specifies CASSSAGVTYNEQFF.

This sequence joins TRBV7-9 and TRBJ1-5; D may be TRBD1 (6 bases). V shed 5 bases and J shed 4 bases, with 9 bases lying between them. CDR1 is SEHNR, CDR2 FQNEAQ, per germline (reference sequence). This CDR3 is built from 13 residues. The CDR3 sequence is CASSGGQNQPQHF. CDR3 coding DNA: TGTGCCAGCAGCGGGGGGCAAAATCAGCCCCAGCATTTT.

The rearrangement uses TRBV21-1 and TRBJ2-2; the table's D call, TRBD1, has no DNA check behind it. TRBV21-1 is a recognized pseudogene. The CDR3 has 16 amino acids. CDR3 region: CASSAPDRDPTGELFF. The CDR3 nucleotides are TGTGCCAGCAGTGCCCCGGACAGGGACCCCACCGGGGAGCTGTTTTTT.

There are a few counts of this clonotype. V gene TRBV20-1 combines with J gene TRBJ1-5; D gene unclear. CDR1 is DFQATT, CDR2 SNEGSKA, per germline (reference sequence). The CDR3 is made up of 16 amino acids. The V end was cut by 1 base, the J end by 3 bases, with 16 bases between. The CDR3 region has the DNA TGCAGTGCTAGAGCCCCTTCGGACCCGCTCAATCAGCCCCAGCATTTT. Amino acid sequence: CSARAPSDPLNQPQHF.

The chain has TRBV7-3 and TRBJ2-1; D is undetermined. Germline V CDR1 and CDR2: SGHTA, FQGTGA. The CDR3 length is 15 residues. V lost 5 bases and J 12 bases, leaving 23 bases between the germline ends. CDR3 sequence: CASSLDPSSYSGQFF. The CDR3 bases are TGTGCCAGCAGCCTTGACCCCAGCTCCTACAGTGGGCAGTTCTTC.

As regards this clonotype: One junction end disagrees with the germline gene, perhaps due to a read error. The CDR3 is CGAEGTSGYETQYF. As DNA, the CDR3 is TGCGGTGCTGAGGGGACTAGCGGTTACGAGACCCAGTACTTC. The rearrangement joins TRBV20-1 to TRBJ2-7, with 11 bases identical to TRBD2. Judging by the DNA end, TRBJ2-5 fits better; the J call may be wrong. Germline V gives CDR1 DFQATT, CDR2 SNEGSKA (reference sequence). The CDR3 extends over 14 amino acids.

This clonotype has more than one count but fewer than ten. V and J are TRBV29-1 and TRBJ2-1, with D uncertain. Germline assignment: CDR1 SQVTM and CDR2 ANQGSEA. The V end lost 3 bases, the J end lost 7 bases, and 7 bases lay between the germline ends. The CDR3 is made up of 11 amino acids. Here the CDR3 DNA reads TGCAGCGTTGATCTACGGAATGAGCAGTTCTTC. The encoded protein is CSVDLRNEQFF.

This clonotype was seen repeatedly, ten times or more. The gene calls are TRBV4-2 and TRBJ2-3, with 13 bases fitting TRBD2. The CDR3 totals 17 residues. V trimming: 5 bases; J trimming: 4 bases; junction bases outside the gene matches: 9. The V gene's germline CDR1 is LGHNA and CDR2 YNFKEQ. The CDR3 reads CASSSRTSGGSADTQYF. Here the CDR3 DNA reads TGTGCCAGCAGCTCTCGGACTAGCGGGGGCTCAGCAGATACGCAGTATTTT.

Regarding this clonotype: One end of the junction varies from germline; a read error may be responsible. This chain joins TRBV10-3 and TRBJ2-7; 10 bases are shared with TRBD2. Germline CDR1 ENHRY, CDR2 SYGVKD. This CDR3 spans 14 amino acids. CDR3 sequence reads: CAVSEASGSYEQYF. For the CDR3, the DNA is TGTGCCGTCAGTGAGGCTAGCGGGAGCTACGAGCAGTACTTC.

The chain joins TRBV7-8 to TRBJ2-7, with a possible D match to TRBD2 (5 bases). From germline, CDR1 is SGHVS and CDR2 FQNEAQ. V was clipped by 5 bases and J by 2 bases, with 16 bases between them. This CDR3 spans 15 amino acids. In nucleotides, the CDR3 is TGTGCCAGCAGCCCCCAGCGGACCATCCCCTACGAGCAGTACTTC. This codes for CASSPQRTIPYEQYF.

V usage is TRBV19 and J usage is TRBJ2-1; weak D call: TRBD2 (6 bases). This CDR3 contains 15 residues. V lost 8 bases and J lost 0, with 14 bases in between. CDR1 LNHDA and CDR2 SQIVND come from the germline V gene (reference sequence). The CDR3 loop is CASGKSSASYNEQFF. In DNA form, the CDR3 reads TGTGCCAGTGGAAAATCTAGCGCCTCCTACAATGAGCAGTTCTTC. Complete variable domain (other parts from reference TRBV19 and TRBJ2-1): DGGITQSPKYLFRKEGQNVTLSCEQNLNHDAMYWYRQDPGQGLRLIYYSQIVNDFQKGDIAEGYSVSREKKESFPLTVTSAQKNPTAFYLCASGKSSASYNEQFFGPGTRLTVL.